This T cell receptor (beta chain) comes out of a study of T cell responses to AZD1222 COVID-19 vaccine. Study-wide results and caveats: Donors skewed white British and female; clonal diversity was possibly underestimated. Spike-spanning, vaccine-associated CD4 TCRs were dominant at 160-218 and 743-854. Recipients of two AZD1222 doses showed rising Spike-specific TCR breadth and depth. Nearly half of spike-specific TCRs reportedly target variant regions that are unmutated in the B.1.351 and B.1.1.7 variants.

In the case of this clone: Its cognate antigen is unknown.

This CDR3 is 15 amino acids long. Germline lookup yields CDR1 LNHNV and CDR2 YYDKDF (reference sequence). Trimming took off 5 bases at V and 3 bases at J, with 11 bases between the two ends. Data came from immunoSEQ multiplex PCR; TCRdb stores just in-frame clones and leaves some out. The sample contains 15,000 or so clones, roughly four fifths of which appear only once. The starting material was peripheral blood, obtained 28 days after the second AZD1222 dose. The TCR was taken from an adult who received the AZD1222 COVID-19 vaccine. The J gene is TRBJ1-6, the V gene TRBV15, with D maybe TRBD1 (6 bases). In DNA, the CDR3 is TGTGCCACCAGCTCAGGGGCCGGCTATAATTCACCCCTCCACTTT. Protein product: CATSSGAGYNSPLHF.